Presented here are 10 T cell receptor beta chains from one specimen sequenced in a study of patients and donors after allogeneic stem cell transplantation. TCRdb reprocessed the RT-PCR reads with MiXCR, giving one entry per CDR3 protein. Of fewer than 180,000 distinct CDR3 sequences listed, over 30% were seen once; the top ten hold about 50%. The sample taken for sequencing was blood, either unsorted or a sorted T cell fraction (not recorded which). Receptor source: a human donor who was either an allogeneic HSCT recipient or a stem cell or donor lymphocyte infusion donor (not recorded which). It is not recorded whose cells these are; they may come from a transplant donor.

This clonotype was counted a few times. The gene calls are TRBV7-2 and TRBJ1-1; a possible D gene is TRBD1 (6 bases). Germline CDR1 reads SGHTA; CDR2 reads FQGNSA. Trimming stripped 5 bases from V and 0 bases from J, with 16 bases between. The CDR3 contains 16 residues. The CDR3 here is CASSLQGFLMNTEAFF. CDR3 nucleotide sequence: TGTGCCAGCAGCCTACAGGGTTTTCTCATGAACACTGAAGCTTTCTTT.

This sequence joins TRBV12-3 or TRBV12-4 and TRBJ1-1; the match to TRBD1 covers 11 bases. The CDR3 length is 16 residues. Trimming at V came to 5 bases and at J to 5 bases, leaving 10 bases not matched to a gene. The CDR3 DNA is TGTGCCAGCAGTCCACTCCGGACAGGGGGCAGAACTGAAGCTTTCTTT. Protein: CASSPLRTGGRTEAFF.

In this sample, this clonotype turned up a few times. This chain uses TRBV20-1 with TRBJ1-1, with a weak D call TRBD1 (6 bases). Trimming left V 3 bases short and J 1 base short, with 15 bases between. The CDR3 length is 15 residues. CDR1 DFQATT and CDR2 SNEGSKA come from the germline V gene (reference sequence). CDR3 nucleotides: TGCAGTGCTAGGGAGCCCCAGGGGCCGAACACTGAAGCTTTCTTT. Amino acids: CSAREPQGPNTEAFF.

This clonotype appeared a few times. This chain links TRBV5-1 with TRBJ1-1; no clear D gene. The CDR3 consists of 16 residues. The V end was cut by 0 bases, the J end by 3 bases, with 15 bases between. Germline lookup yields CDR1 SGHRS and CDR2 YFSETQ. CDR3 sequence: CASSLVSAGGYTEAFF. CDR3 DNA: TGCGCCAGCAGCTTGGTTTCTGCTGGAGGGTACACTGAAGCTTTCTTT.

This clonotype appeared a few times. V and J are TRBV5-6 and TRBJ1-2; D is undetermined. The V end was cut by 1 base, the J end by 10 bases, with 11 bases between. Per the germline V gene, CDR1 is SGHDT and CDR2 is YYEEEE. This CDR3 spans 12 amino acids. The CDR3 spells CASSLPVADYTF. The CDR3 coding sequence is TGTGCCAGCAGCTTGCCCGTGGCAGACTACACCTTC.

V usage is TRBV7-6 and J usage is TRBJ1-1; D gene ambiguous. V lost 2 bases and J lost 10, with 8 bases in between. This CDR3 region has 11 residues. Germline assignment: CDR1 SGHVS and CDR2 FNYEAQ. CDR3 in amino acids: CASSLLGRAFF. The CDR3 nucleotides are TGTGCCAGCAGCTTATTGGGCAGAGCTTTCTTT.

The rearrangement links TRBV9 to TRBJ1-1; D is unresolved. Germline lookup yields CDR1 SGDLS and CDR2 YYNGEE. V lost 2 bases, J lost 8 bases, and 13 bases lay in between. This CDR3 comprises 13 residues. Here the CDR3 reads CASSVSPVGEAFF. In DNA, the CDR3 is TGTGCCAGCAGCGTCTCCCCGGTGGGGGAAGCTTTCTTT.

This clonotype was seen many times. The chain uses TRBV20-1 and TRBJ2-2; 8 bases agree with TRBD1. The CDR3 is 16 residues long. The germline CDR1 and CDR2 sequences are DFQATT and SNEGSKA (reference sequence). The trim removed 5 bases at V and 3 bases at J, leaving 11 bases unmatched. DNA of the CDR3: TGCAGTGCTTCCCCCAGGGGGCGAGCGTACACCGGGGAGCTGTTTTTT. Translated, it gives CSASPRGRAYTGELFF.

As regards this clonotype: A junction end diverges from the germline sequence, so it may reflect a read error. This rearrangement joins TRBV7-7 to TRBJ2-2; D ambiguous. CDR3 size: 14 residues. Germline V lookup: CDR1 SSHAT, CDR2 FNYEAQ (reference sequence). DNA of the CDR3: TGTGCTAGCAGCTTGCGACTCAGCACCGGGGAGCTGTTTTTT. It yields the protein CASSLRLSTGELFF.

This clonotype has at least ten counts. The chain uses TRBV13 and TRBJ1-2; 7 bases fit TRBD1. Germline CDR1 and CDR2: PRHDT and FYEKMQ (reference sequence). This CDR3 region has 13 residues. V shed 5 bases, J shed 4 bases, and the junction held 4 bases outside the gene matches. The CDR3 DNA reads as TGTGCCAGCAGCCTGGGACAGCCCTATGGCTACACCTTC. Protein: CASSLGQPYGYTF.